This TCR beta chain was sequenced in a study of CD4 T cell repertoires in COVID-19. A word on this clone: Its antigen is currently unknown.

Some clones are missing from TCRdb's copy, which holds only in-frame ones; the method was immunoSEQ multiplex PCR. The table has about 75,000 clones, about 83% seen once. These memory T cells were uncultured and sequenced directly after ex vivo isolation. In germline, CDR1 is MNHEY, CDR2 SVGAGI. Between the trimmed V and J ends, which lost 2 bases and 9 bases, there was a span of 14 bases. CDR3 length: 15 amino acids. Study results and caveats: SARS-CoV and/or HKU1 spike cultures shared between roughly 6 and 28% of SARS-CoV-2 clonotypes.

This TCR was recovered from a human donor who had COVID-19. The sample here was CD4+ T cells from peripheral blood, taken after recovery from COVID-19. This rearrangement joins TRBV6-5 to TRBJ1-6; D possibly corresponds to TRBD1 (6 bases). The CDR3 bases are TGTGCCAGCAGTTACGTGGGGGGGCAGGGTTCACCCCTCCACTTT. It encodes CASSYVGGQGSPLHF.